The 31 T cell receptor beta chains presented below share a single source sample, sequenced in a study of vaccination and CD4 T cells after COVID-19. The treatment denotes: approximately nine-day PBMC culture with coronavirus spike peptide pools or control peptides (ViraFEST assay). CD4+ T-cell collection from the unexposed donor predated the COVID-19 pandemic (2011-2018). No antigen is known for these receptors. Sequencing of the DNA from cultured CD4+ T cells was carried out with the Oncomine TCR Beta short-read assay. TCRdb ran MiXCR on the PCR reads and lists one entry per CDR3 protein. The sample lists about 8,600 distinct CDR3 sequences, roughly 49% occurring once. Sequences were obtained from CD4+ T cells from blood, cultured in vitro. The receptors derive from a human donor in good health.

The chain recombines TRBV6-4 with TRBJ2-5; 10 nucleotides agree with TRBD2. Germline V CDR1 and CDR2: MRHNA, SNTAGT. The length of the CDR3 is 15 residues. Trimming took 3 bases from V and 5 from J; bases not matched to a gene: 6. This CDR3 reads CASSELAGAAETQYF. CDR3 coding DNA: TGTGCCAGCAGTGAGCTAGCGGGAGCGGCTGAGACCCAGTACTTC.

CDR3 in DNA: TGTGCCTGGAGTACAACGGGAGGGGGAGGAGGGACCCAGTACTTC. Protein sequence: CAWSTTGGGGGTQYF. The V gene is TRBV30, the J gene TRBJ2-5, with 8 bases matching TRBD2. The CDR3 length is 15 residues. V lost 2 bases to trimming and J lost 7 bases; unmatched junction nucleotides: 12. CDR1 and CDR2 (germline): GTSNPN, SVGIG (reference sequence).

The rearrangement joins TRBV19 to TRBJ2-1; D possibly uses TRBD1 or TRBD2 (5 bases each). This CDR3 is 13 amino acids long. Germline V CDR1 and CDR2: LNHDA, SQIVND (reference sequence). V shed 4 bases and J shed 8 bases, with 12 bases lying between them. CDR3 nucleotide sequence: TGTGCCAGTAGTACGGTGAGGGGATATGAGCAGTTCTTC. Its protein product is CASSTVRGYEQFF.

This clonotype has only a few counts. The chain carries TRBV27 and TRBJ2-7; tentatively, D is TRBD1 (8 bases). Germline CDR1 reads MNHEY; CDR2 reads SMNVEV (reference sequence). Trimming took off 6 bases at V and 5 bases at J, with 20 bases between the two ends. This CDR3 comprises 15 residues. CDR3 sequence reads: CASSLGGQAGDEQYF. For the CDR3, the DNA is TGTGCCAGCAGCCTGGGGGGACAGGCGGGAGACGAGCAGTACTTC.

The chain combines TRBV27 with TRBJ2-3; D gene ambiguous. Germline lookup yields CDR1 MNHEY and CDR2 SMNVEV (reference sequence). The V gene lost 5 bases and the J gene lost 5 bases, with 17 bases spanning the gap. CDR3 length: 15 residues. CDR3 protein: CASSARTRGRDTQYF. CDR3 DNA sequence: TGTGCCAGCAGTGCCAGGACCCGAGGTCGAGATACGCAGTATTTT.

A few counts support this clonotype. J is TRBJ1-5 and V is TRBV6-1; 7 positions agree with TRBD1. The CDR3 extends over 16 amino acids. The V gene's germline CDR1 is MNHNS and CDR2 SASEGT. Unmatched junction bases numbered 9, after V lost 6 bases and J lost 1 base. The CDR3: CASSLKSDRSNQPQHF. In nucleotides, the CDR3 is TGTGCCAGCAGCCTAAAATCGGACAGGAGCAATCAGCCCCAGCATTTT.

This clonotype was seen more than once but under ten times. The rearrangement joins TRBV25-1 to TRBJ1-6, with 7 bases fitting TRBD1. Trimming cost V 3 bases and J 3 bases; bases outside gene matches: 2. The germline V gene encodes CDR1 MGHDK and CDR2 SYGVNS. The CDR3 length is 15 residues. The CDR3 is CASSEGQNYNSPLHF. The CDR3 DNA reads TGTGCCAGCAGTGAGGGACAGAACTATAATTCACCCCTCCACTTT.

This clonotype was observed a few times. J is TRBJ2-5 and V is TRBV19; 9 nucleotides align to TRBD2. V lost 4 bases to trimming and J lost 5 bases; unmatched junction nucleotides: 8. This CDR3 is 15 amino acids long. Per germline, CDR1 LNHDA and CDR2 SQIVND (reference sequence). The CDR3 loop is CASSTSGEPMETQYF. The DNA of the CDR3 is TGTGCCAGTAGTACTAGCGGGGAGCCAATGGAGACCCAGTACTTC.

The chain joins TRBV12-3 or TRBV12-4 to TRBJ2-7; TRBD1 might be the D (6 bases). The CDR3 has 14 residues. Deletions cut 4 bases from V and 2 bases from J, with 12 bases between. CDR3 protein: CASSSRTVAYEQYF. The CDR3 bases are TGTGCCAGCAGTTCGAGGACAGTGGCCTACGAGCAGTACTTC.

The table lists this clonotype with a few counts. The chain recombines TRBV6-2 or TRBV6-3 with TRBJ2-7, with 7 bases matching TRBD1. The CDR3 length is 16 residues. Per germline, CDR1 MNHEY and CDR2 SVGEGT. J lost 0 bases, V lost 3 bases, and 8 bases had no gene match. The CDR3 is CASSYLPGTVSYEQYF. CDR3 nucleotides: TGTGCCAGCAGTTATCTTCCCGGGACAGTCTCCTACGAGCAGTACTTC.

The rearrangement links TRBV19 to TRBJ1-6; D might be TRBD1 (5 bases). Trimming pared 3 bases from V and 4 bases from J, leaving 16 bases between. Germline CDR1 LNHDA, CDR2 SQIVND (reference sequence). This CDR3 has 17 residues. The CDR3 coding sequence is TGTGCCAGTAGTATTGGCCCCCCGGGGGGGTATAATTCACCCCTCCACTTT. It yields the protein CASSIGPPGGYNSPLHF.

By share of the sample, this clonotype is medium-sized. This chain joins TRBV7-9 and TRBJ1-1, with 7 bases that match TRBD1. The J segment lost 7 bases and the V segment lost 5 bases, leaving 13 bases of the junction unmatched. CDR3 length: 15 amino acids. Germline V gene sequence: CDR1 SEHNR, CDR2 FQNEAQ (reference sequence). The CDR3 DNA follows: TGTGCCAGCAGCCAAGTGGGAGGGGGCGAAATTGAAGCTTTCTTT. Protein product: CASSQVGGGEIEAFF.

V and J are TRBV11-2 and TRBJ2-5; the D gene could be TRBD1 or TRBD2 (5 bases each). The length of the CDR3 is 15 residues. Germline loops: CDR1 SGHAT, CDR2 FQNNGV. V was clipped by 0 bases and J by 2 bases, with 10 bases between them. As DNA, the CDR3 is TGTGCCAGCAGCTTAGATGGGGGAGCACAAGAGACCCAGTACTTC. Protein product: CASSLDGGAQETQYF.

J is TRBJ2-3 and V is TRBV27; 8 bases line up with TRBD2. This CDR3 contains 18 residues. Germline values: CDR1 MNHEY, CDR2 SMNVEV (reference sequence). With V trimmed by 6 bases and J by 0 bases, 14 bases remained unmatched. The CDR3 nucleotides are TGTGCCAGCAGCAAAAGGCGGGGGGCGCTTACTAGCACAGATACGCAGTATTTT. This translates into CASSKRRGALTSTDTQYF.

This chain joins TRBV4-1 and TRBJ2-7; D unresolved. The germline V gene encodes CDR1 MGHRA and CDR2 YSYEKL. V was shortened by 1 base and J by 3 bases, with 4 bases between the two germline ends. The CDR3 runs to 12 residues. The CDR3 loop reads CASSQGVYEQYF. CDR3 bases: TGCGCCAGCAGCCAAGGGGTCTACGAGCAGTACTTC.

This clonotype was recorded once. The V call is TRBV28, the J call TRBJ2-7, with unresolved D. V was clipped by 6 bases and J by 0 bases, with 24 bases between them. There are 18 residues in the CDR3. Germline CDR1 is MDHEN and CDR2 is SYDVKM. As DNA, the CDR3 is TGTGCCAGCAGAGCCATAAGTTTCAACAGCCTAAGCTCCTACGAGCAGTACTTC. This gives the protein CASRAISFNSLSSYEQYF.

This clonotype is classed as medium-sized (0.01 to 0.1%). V usage is TRBV27 and J usage is TRBJ1-2; TRBD1 agrees at 7 bases. The trim removed 6 bases at V and 3 bases at J, leaving 7 bases unmatched. The CDR3 loop spans 14 amino acids. Germline assignment: CDR1 MNHEY and CDR2 SMNVEV (reference sequence). This CDR3 is CASRVGGADYGYTF. The CDR3 region has the DNA TGTGCCAGCAGGGTAGGGGGCGCAGACTATGGCTACACCTTC.

This clonotype was detected only once. This chain joins TRBV6-1 and TRBJ1-1; perhaps TRBD1 as D (5 bases). The V end lost 4 bases, the J end lost 5 bases, and 11 bases lay between the germline ends. The CDR3 runs 13 residues. CDR1 MNHNS and CDR2 SASEGT come from the germline V gene. As DNA, the CDR3 is TGTGCCAGCAGTGTAGGGGTAGGAACTGAAGCTTTCTTT. It codes for CASSVGVGTEAFF.

The rearrangement links TRBV20-1 to TRBJ1-5; D may be TRBD1 (5 bases). V lost 0 bases and J lost 3, with 21 bases in between. CDR1 and CDR2 (germline): DFQATT, SNEGSKA (reference sequence). CDR3 length: 18 residues. The CDR3 region is CSARDSTTLDSPNQPQHF. CDR3 nucleotide sequence: TGCAGTGCTAGAGACTCGACTACGCTAGACAGCCCCAATCAGCCCCAGCATTTT.

V usage is TRBV6-2 or TRBV6-3 and J usage is TRBJ1-2; D may be TRBD1 (6 bases). The germline V and J ends were trimmed by 4 bases and 8 bases, with 20 bases remaining between them. Germline V gene lookup returns CDR1 MNHEY and CDR2 SVGEGT. The length of the CDR3 is 15 residues. The DNA for the CDR3 is TGTGCCAGCAGTTCCCGCCAGGGGCTTTTTGGGGGCTACACCTTC. It specifies CASSSRQGLFGGYTF.

The chain joins TRBV18 to TRBJ1-2; possible D gene TRBD1, 6 bases. The V end lost 2 bases, the J end lost 7 bases, and 14 bases lay between the germline ends. This CDR3 has 14 amino acids. Germline CDR1 reads KGHSH; CDR2 reads LQKENI. CDR3 DNA: TGTGCCAGCTCACCAGGGGGGCCCTCTCTTGGCTACACCTTC. This sequence encodes CASSPGGPSLGYTF.

The CDR3 nucleotides read TGTGCCAGCAGCTTAGTGGCCCAAACCCCCTACCACGGGGAGCTGTTTTTT. This sequence encodes CASSLVAQTPYHGELFF. This chain joins TRBV11-3 and TRBJ2-2; D gene ambiguous. Germline CDR1 and CDR2: SGHNT and YENEEA. CDR3 length: 17 amino acids. V lost 1 base, J lost 7 bases, and 19 bases lay in between.

This sequence joins TRBV5-1 and TRBJ2-5, with 12 nucleotides matching TRBD2. The CDR3 length is 15 residues. V dropped 7 bases and J dropped 5; count of bases not matched to a gene: 9. Germline lookup yields CDR1 SGHRS and CDR2 YFSETQ. The CDR3 here is CASVQTSGRMETQYF. In DNA form, the CDR3 reads TGCGCCAGCGTCCAGACTAGCGGGAGAATGGAGACCCAGTACTTC.

The chain employs TRBV7-9 and TRBJ2-7, with 8 bases lining up with TRBD1. In germline, CDR1 is SEHNR, CDR2 FQNEAQ (reference sequence). CDR3 length equals 13 residues. V was clipped by 5 bases and J by 7 bases; unmatched bases: 7. Here the CDR3 DNA reads TGTGCCAGCAGCGACCAGGGGGCTCGGGAGCAGTACTTC. This gives the protein CASSDQGAREQYF. The variable domain in full, completed from reference TRBV7-9 and TRBJ2-7, reads DTGVSQNPRHKITKRGQNVTFRCDPISEHNRLYWYRQTLGQGPEFLTYFQNEAQLEKSRLLSDRFSAERPKGSFSTLEIQRTEQGDSAMYLCASSDQGAREQYFGPGTRLTVT.

The chain has TRBV6-1 and TRBJ2-2, with 9 bases matching TRBD1. Germline V CDR1 and CDR2: MNHNS, SASEGT. The CDR3 has 15 amino acids. V shed 2 bases and J 4 bases; nucleotides not matched to a gene: 2. The CDR3 DNA follows: TGTGCCAGCAGTGAAAGGACAGGGGTCACCGGGGAGCTGTTTTTT. Its translation is CASSERTGVTGELFF.

This clonotype came up a few times. The chain couples TRBV19 to TRBJ2-5; 7 bases align to TRBD2. With 7 bases clipped from V and 4 bases from J, the junction kept 9 bases outside the gene matches. The CDR3 is made up of 14 amino acids. Germline V gene data show CDR1 as LNHDA and CDR2 as SQIVND (reference sequence). In DNA form, the CDR3 reads TGTGCCAGTACCGGGGGAGGGCGGCGAGAGACCCAGTACTTC. The encoded protein is CASTGGGRRETQYF.

The table lists this clonotype with a count of one. The chain couples TRBV7-6 to TRBJ2-1, with D tentatively TRBD2 (5 bases). The V end lost 5 bases, the J end lost 7 bases, and 18 bases lay between the germline ends. Germline V gives CDR1 SGHVS, CDR2 FNYEAQ. The CDR3 is 15 amino acids. The CDR3, as DNA: TGTGCCAGCAGCGATTATAGCGCACTACTTAATGAGCAGTTCTTC. This sequence encodes CASSDYSALLNEQFF.

V is TRBV5-4 and J is TRBJ2-7, with 8 bases lining up with TRBD2. Trimming took 4 bases from V and 1 from J; bases not matched to a gene: 4. CDR1 is SGHNT, CDR2 YYREEE, per germline (reference sequence). The CDR3 consists of 14 residues. The CDR3 region has the DNA TGTGCCAGCAGCCCCTCGGGGGGGTCCTACGAGCAGTACTTC. Its protein product is CASSPSGGSYEQYF.

This clonotype was observed a handful of times. CDR3 sequence (DNA): TGTGCCAGCACCCCGAGGAGCACAGATACGCAGTATTTT. This translates into CASTPRSTDTQYF. V usage is TRBV7-6 and J usage is TRBJ2-3; D not resolved. Trimming removed 7 bases from V and 0 bases from J, with 8 bases in between. Looked up from germline, CDR1 is SGHVS and CDR2 is FNYEAQ. The CDR3 is 13 amino acids.

The J gene is TRBJ2-7, the V gene TRBV6-1; D is possibly TRBD1 (6 bases). Germline assignment: CDR1 MNHNS and CDR2 SASEGT. The CDR3 extends over 13 amino acids. V was cut by 0 bases and J by 11 bases, with 14 bases left in between. The CDR3 nucleotides are TGTGCCAGCAGTGAAGCTCCCGGACAGACGGAGTACTTC. This codes for CASSEAPGQTEYF.

This chain joins TRBV19 and TRBJ2-2, with 11 bases lining up with TRBD1. Trimming took 10 bases from V and 9 from J; bases not matched to a gene: 4. The CDR3 consists of 12 residues. From germline, CDR1 is LNHDA and CDR2 SQIVND (reference sequence). The CDR3 region is CATGQGERELFF. The DNA of the CDR3 is TGTGCCACGGGACAGGGGGAAAGGGAGCTGTTTTTT.